This T cell receptor beta chain was sequenced in a study of T cells after yellow fever vaccination. Trimming cost V 8 bases and J 6 bases, with 12 bases left between them. The CDR3 has 12 amino acids. Germline V gene lookup returns CDR1 SNHLY and CDR2 FYNNEI. UMIs and a universal primer site were added when TCR cDNA was made by 5'RACE template switching. From the 5' RACE reads, TCRdb called clonotypes with MiXCR, one entry per CDR3 protein. The table shows about 220,000 distinct CDR3 sequences, with about 3% occurring only once. Study outcomes and limitations: When the response was secondary, it was weaker but reached its peak faster, day 5 versus 15. Post-booster repertoires again held most primary-vaccination clones (about 95% CD4, 88% CD8). Clonotypes shared by both compartments, CD4 and CD8, made up a small share.

This clonotype was counted between two and nine times. Its antigen is unknown. The chain is built from TRBV2 and TRBJ2-3, with D perhaps matching TRBD1 or TRBD2 (6 bases each). Sample: CD4+ T cells sorted from PBMCs, taken 10 days after the yellow fever booster vaccination. The TCR originated in a man in his late teens or twenties who received the YFV17D yellow fever vaccine. In DNA form, the CDR3 reads TGTGCCAGCCGACTAGGGGGGGATACGCAGTATTTT. Translation: CASRLGGDTQYF.